The clone carrying this TCR beta chain was seen many times. These data come from a study of T-cell reconstitution after alpha-beta-depleted transplantation in children. Germline V gives CDR1 MNHNS, CDR2 SASEGT. V gave up 3 bases and J gave up 6 bases, with 13 bases separating them. CDR3 length equals 14 residues. The TCRbeta library incorporated unique molecular identifiers. TCRdb independently ran MiXCR on the PCR reads; one entry per CDR3 protein. The table shows roughly 180,000 distinct CDR3 sequences, with 11% occurring only once. V gene TRBV6-1 combines with J gene TRBJ2-3; D is uncertain. The clonotype comes from a boy aged 2 to 10 with acute myeloid leukemia, due to receive a stem cell transplant. The input for sequencing was PBMCs, taken before TCRalphabeta/CD19-depleted stem cell transplant. The CDR3 loop reads CASSELYLGDTQYF. CDR3 coding DNA: TGTGCCAGCAGTGAGCTCTACCTGGGGGATACGCAGTATTTT.